Below, 30 T cell receptor beta chains from the same sample are listed, as sequenced in a study of response to subunit inactivated influenza vaccine. TCRdb re-derived calls from the RT-PCR reads in MiXCR, one entry per CDR3 protein. The top ten clones hold around 10% of a sample with 610,000 or so distinct CDR3 sequences, 11% to 15% of them seen once. The sample in question was PBMCs from blood, obtained 12 days after vaccination. The source is a man over 45 who received an inactivated influenza vaccine.

The V gene is TRBV15, the J gene TRBJ1-4; perhaps TRBD1 as D (6 bases). This CDR3 has 13 residues. Trimming took off 6 bases at V and 5 bases at J, with 10 bases between the two ends. The germline V gene encodes CDR1 LNHNV and CDR2 YYDKDF (reference sequence). For the CDR3, the DNA is TGTGCCACCAGAGCCGGGACAAATGAAAAACTGTTTTTT. Translating gives CATRAGTNEKLFF.

The chain combines TRBV12-3 or TRBV12-4 with TRBJ2-2; possible D gene TRBD1, 6 bases. The CDR3 runs to 16 residues. Trimming cost V 8 bases and J 4 bases, with 20 bases left between them. DNA of the CDR3: TGTGCCAGCTCTAAAGGGACAACCGACCCCACCGGGGAGCTGTTTTTT. Residues: CASSKGTTDPTGELFF.

The chain employs TRBV18 and TRBJ2-1; TRBD2 is a possible D gene (6 bases). The CDR3 is 14 amino acids. Trimming stripped 0 bases from V and 8 bases from J, with 11 bases between. Germline values: CDR1 KGHSH, CDR2 LQKENI. This CDR3 is CASSPPASVDEQFF. CDR3 bases: TGTGCCAGCTCACCACCGGCTAGCGTGGATGAGCAGTTCTTC.

This clonotype was detected a few times. This chain joins TRBV5-6 and TRBJ2-4, with 7 bases lining up with TRBD2. V was clipped by 1 base and J by 5 bases; unmatched bases: 3. The CDR3 has 14 residues. From germline, CDR1 is SGHDT and CDR2 YYEEEE. The CDR3 loop is CASSLTGGQNIQYF. DNA of the CDR3: TGTGCCAGCAGCTTGACGGGGGGTCAAAACATTCAGTACTTC.

Worth noting for this clonotype: A read error may be the cause here, since a much bigger clone is one base away. The chain is built from TRBV25-1 and TRBJ2-1; D perhaps matches TRBD1 (6 bases). CDR1 is MGHDK and CDR2 is SYGVNS in the germline V gene. This CDR3 contains 15 residues. The CDR3 nucleotides read TGTGCCAGCAGTGGGACCAGGGGACCGAAGGATGAGCAGCTCTTC. It specifies CASSGTRGPKDEQLF.

In DNA form, the CDR3 reads TGCAGTGCTCCGATTAGCGGGACCTACAATGAGCAGTTCTTC. Its translation: CSAPISGTYNEQFF. The chain has TRBV20-1 and TRBJ2-1; TRBD2 aligns across 8 bases. CDR3 length equals 14 residues. V lost 5 bases to trimming and J lost 2 bases; unmatched junction nucleotides: 5. CDR1 and CDR2 (germline): DFQATT, SNEGSKA (reference sequence).

V and J are TRBV4-3 and TRBJ2-7, with 8 bases fitting TRBD1. Germline V gene lookup returns CDR1 LGHNA and CDR2 YSLEER. Trimming took 2 bases from V and 5 from J; bases not matched to a gene: 2. CDR3 length equals 13 residues. The CDR3 bases are TGCGCCAGCAGCCAATTGACAGGGGACGAGCAGTACTTC. It translates to CASSQLTGDEQYF.

This clonotype was observed a few times. The CDR3 spells CASSPDRAGNTIYF. Here the CDR3 DNA reads TGCGCCAGCAGCCCTGACAGGGCTGGAAACACCATATATTTT. This chain connects TRBV5-1 to TRBJ1-3; 7 bases agree with TRBD1. The CDR3 totals 14 residues. CDR1 is SGHRS, CDR2 YFSETQ, per germline. V lost 4 bases, J lost 2 bases, and 3 bases stayed unmatched.

This clonotype has a handful of counts. The genes are TRBV5-4 and TRBJ2-1, with 13 bases that match TRBD2. The V and J ends lost 0 bases and 4 bases, in that order; junction bases with no gene match: 1. The CDR3 runs 16 residues. CDR1 and CDR2 from the germline V gene are SGHNT and YYREEE (reference sequence). The CDR3 protein is CASSLGTSGRYNEQFF. As DNA, the CDR3 is TGTGCCAGCAGCTTGGGGACTAGCGGGAGATACAATGAGCAGTTCTTC.

Worth noting for this clonotype: Compared with germline, one end of the junction differs, possibly owing to a read error. This chain connects TRBV7-2 to TRBJ1-1; D gene ambiguous. Germline V gives CDR1 SGHTA, CDR2 FQGNSA. This CDR3 comprises 12 residues. The CDR3 here is CASSLDTGLRVF. The CDR3 DNA sequence: TGTGCCAGCAGCTTAGATACCGGTCTTAGGGTCTTT.

In its sample, this clonotype was seen many times. V gene TRBV7-3 combines with J gene TRBJ2-1; TRBD2 matches 10 bases. The CDR3 has 16 amino acids. Germline V gene sequence: CDR1 SGHTA, CDR2 FQGTGA. V lost 1 base, J lost 8 bases, and 8 bases stayed unmatched. The CDR3, as DNA: TGTGCCAGCAGCTTAAAAAAAGCGGGAGGGCGGGATGAGCAGTTCTTC. This encodes CASSLKKAGGRDEQFF.

The V gene is TRBV20-1, the J gene TRBJ2-7, with D perhaps matching TRBD2 (5 bases). Trimming pared 5 bases from V and 3 bases from J, leaving 11 bases between. Germline V gene data show CDR1 as DFQATT and CDR2 as SNEGSKA (reference sequence). The CDR3 is 12 residues long. This CDR3 is CSASDGNYEQYF. The CDR3 DNA follows: TGCAGTGCTTCCGACGGGAACTACGAGCAGTACTTC.

The chain links TRBV11-3 to TRBJ2-2; D remains unclear. The V and J ends lost 1 base and 0 bases respectively, with 9 bases between them. Germline CDR1 and CDR2: SGHNT and YENEEA. The CDR3 runs to 16 residues. The chain's CDR3 is CASSLVLGANTGELFF. Written as DNA, the CDR3 is TGTGCCAGCAGCTTAGTCCTCGGCGCGAACACCGGGGAGCTGTTTTTT.

This clonotype was detected only a few times. J is TRBJ1-2 and V is TRBV12-3 or TRBV12-4; TRBD1 agrees at 7 bases. The CDR3 is made up of 13 amino acids. With 4 bases clipped from V and 3 bases from J, the junction kept 2 bases outside the gene matches. The CDR3 region is CASSSQGYYGYTF. The CDR3 DNA reads TGTGCCAGCAGTTCACAGGGGTACTATGGCTACACCTTC.

The V call is TRBV4-3, the J call TRBJ1-4; TRBD1 might be the D (5 bases). V was shortened by 0 bases and J by 7 bases, with 12 bases between the two germline ends. CDR3 length: 15 amino acids. The germline V gene encodes CDR1 LGHNA and CDR2 YSLEER. The CDR3 DNA is TGCGCCAGCAGCCAAGATAATAGGGGAGGTGAAAAACTGTTTTTT. This sequence encodes CASSQDNRGGEKLFF.

This chain joins TRBV11-3 and TRBJ2-7; 8 nucleotides match TRBD1. The ends lost 5 bases at V and 6 bases at J; junction bases unmatched: 6. This CDR3 is 13 amino acids long. Germline CDR1 reads SGHNT; CDR2 reads YENEEA. The CDR3 loop is CASSRRQGSEQYF. Here the CDR3 DNA reads TGTGCCAGCAGCCGAAGACAGGGGTCCGAGCAGTACTTC.

This clonotype was seen ten or more times. This chain uses TRBV20-1 with TRBJ2-1; D is unclear. The V end was cut by 8 bases, the J end by 8 bases, with 19 bases between. CDR1 and CDR2 (germline): DFQATT, SNEGSKA (reference sequence). The CDR3 contains 13 residues. CDR3 DNA: TGCAGTCTTACCCCTTGGGGTCGGGATGAGCAGTTCTTC. Translating gives CSLTPWGRDEQFF.

The CDR3 reads CASSLDPQGGANVLTF. The CDR3, as DNA: TGCGCCAGCAGCTTGGACCCCCAGGGTGGGGCCAACGTCCTGACTTTC. The chain carries TRBV5-1 and TRBJ2-6; maybe TRBD1 (5 bases). Germline V CDR1 and CDR2: SGHRS, YFSETQ. The CDR3 contains 16 residues. With 0 bases removed from V and 3 bases from J, the gap between germline ends came to 10 bases.

The V gene is TRBV10-2, the J gene TRBJ2-1, with D tentatively TRBD1 or TRBD2 (6 bases each). Trimming took 8 bases from V and 0 from J, leaving 20 bases between them. The CDR3 loop spans 17 amino acids. The germline V gene has CDR1 WSHSY and CDR2 SAAADI. The CDR3 nucleotides are TGCGCCAGCTCGACGTGGAGGGGGTCGAGCTCCTACAATGAGCAGTTCTTC. It is translated as CASSTWRGSSSYNEQFF.

DNA for the CDR3: TGTGCCAGCAGCTTAAGGGGCAGGGGTCACACCGGGGAGCTGTTTTTT. Translating it yields CASSLRGRGHTGELFF. This chain links TRBV11-2 with TRBJ2-2; tentatively, D is TRBD1 (6 bases). From germline, CDR1 is SGHAT and CDR2 FQNNGV. V lost 2 bases and J lost 3, with 13 bases in between. The CDR3 spans 16 residues.

This CDR3 is CASSATGAAGQFF. The CDR3 DNA reads as TGTGCCAGCAGTGCGACAGGGGCCGCTGGGCAGTTCTTC. J is TRBJ2-1 and V is TRBV6-1, with 8 bases that match TRBD1. The CDR3 covers 13 residues. Germline V gene lookup returns CDR1 MNHNS and CDR2 SASEGT. V shed 4 bases and J 12 bases; nucleotides not matched to a gene: 8.

The chain carries TRBV9 and TRBJ2-3; 9 nucleotides line up with TRBD2. CDR3 length: 16 residues. V gave up 2 bases and J gave up 6 bases; unmatched junction bases: 10. Per germline, CDR1 SGDLS and CDR2 YYNGEE. DNA of the CDR3: TGTGCCAGCAGCGTTATGTCCGGAGCGGGAGGTGATACGCAGTATTTT. Amino acid sequence: CASSVMSGAGGDTQYF.

The chain links TRBV29-1 to TRBJ2-1; TRBD1 aligns across 7 bases. The CDR3 runs to 13 residues. Looked up from germline, CDR1 is SQVTM and CDR2 is ANQGSEA. Trimming removed 4 bases from V and 6 bases from J; junction bases left unmatched: 6. CDR3 sequence (DNA): TGCAGCGTTGGAAGGGGGCTTGGCAATGAGCAGTTCTTC. As protein: CSVGRGLGNEQFF.

This clonotype turned up a few times. CDR3 DNA: TGTGCCAGCAGCCCGGGACTAGCGGGAGTAATTTGGGAGTACTTC. Amino acid sequence: CASSPGLAGVIWEYF. The rearrangement joins TRBV28 to TRBJ2-7; 14 nucleotides align to TRBD2. V shed 6 bases and J 11 bases; nucleotides not matched to a gene: 12. The CDR3 contains 15 residues. The V gene's germline CDR1 is MDHEN and CDR2 SYDVKM.

This clonotype has a handful of counts. The rearrangement joins TRBV28 to TRBJ1-1; no firm D call. Trimming stripped 6 bases from V and 1 base from J, with 9 bases between. CDR1 is MDHEN and CDR2 is SYDVKM in the germline V gene. This CDR3 has 13 residues. CDR3 sequence (DNA): TGTGCCAGCAGCCGCTCAACGAACACTGAAGCTTTCTTT. It is translated as CASSRSTNTEAFF.

The chain links TRBV20-1 to TRBJ2-7, with 7 bases matching TRBD1. The CDR3 runs to 13 residues. The germline CDR1 and CDR2 sequences are DFQATT and SNEGSKA (reference sequence). V trimming: 1 base; J trimming: 4 bases; junction bases outside the gene matches: 4. The CDR3 reads CSARAGGLYEQYF. For the CDR3, the DNA is TGCAGTGCTAGAGCAGGGGGATTGTACGAGCAGTACTTC.

This chain uses TRBV20-1 with TRBJ2-1, with D unclear. The V and J ends lost 6 bases and 2 bases respectively, with 8 bases between them. The CDR3 is made up of 12 amino acids. CDR1 is DFQATT, CDR2 SNEGSKA, per germline (reference sequence). This CDR3 is CSARSTYNEQFF. DNA of the CDR3: TGCAGTGCCAGAAGTACCTACAATGAGCAGTTCTTC.

In its sample, this clonotype was seen many times. This sequence joins TRBV20-1 and TRBJ2-3, with 7 bases fitting TRBD2. CDR1 and CDR2 from the germline V gene are DFQATT and SNEGSKA (reference sequence). This CDR3 is 13 amino acids long. J was trimmed by 2 bases and V by 6 bases; bases with no gene match: 5. The CDR3 nucleotides read TGCAGTGCAACGGGGGGTACCACAGATACGCAGTATTTT. Translating gives CSATGGTTDTQYF.

The V call is TRBV6-1, the J call TRBJ1-5, with TRBD1 as a possible D gene (6 bases). CDR3 length equals 17 residues. In germline, CDR1 is MNHNS, CDR2 SASEGT. Trimming removed 3 bases from V and 0 bases from J, with 15 bases in between. CDR3 sequence: CASSDNRDIDSNQPQHF. DNA for the CDR3: TGTGCCAGCAGTGACAACCGGGACATAGATAGCAATCAGCCCCAGCATTTT.

This clonotype was seen many times. The chain uses TRBV3-1 and TRBJ2-7; unclear D gene. This CDR3 is built from 15 residues. The V and J ends lost 3 bases and 0 bases respectively, with 12 bases between them. Germline-derived CDR1 and CDR2 are LGHDT and YNNKEL (reference sequence). The CDR3 nucleotides are TGTGCCAGCAGCCATTTGGCCCGTAGCTCCTACGAGCAGTACTTC. It specifies CASSHLARSSYEQYF.